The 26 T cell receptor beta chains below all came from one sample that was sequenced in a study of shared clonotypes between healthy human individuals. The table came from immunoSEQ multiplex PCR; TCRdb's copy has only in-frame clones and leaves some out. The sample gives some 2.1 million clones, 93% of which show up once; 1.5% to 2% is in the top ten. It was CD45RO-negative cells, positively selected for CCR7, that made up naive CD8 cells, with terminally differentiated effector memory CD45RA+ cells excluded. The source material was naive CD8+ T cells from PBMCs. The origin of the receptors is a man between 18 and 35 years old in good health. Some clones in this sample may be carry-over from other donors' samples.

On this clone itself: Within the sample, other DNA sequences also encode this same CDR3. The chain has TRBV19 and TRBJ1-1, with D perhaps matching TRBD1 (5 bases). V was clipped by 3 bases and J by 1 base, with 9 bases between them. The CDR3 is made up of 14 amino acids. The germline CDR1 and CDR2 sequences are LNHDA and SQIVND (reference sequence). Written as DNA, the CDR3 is TGTGCCAGTAGTATTGGGGGAACGAACACTGAAGCTTTCTTT. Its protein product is CASSIGGTNTEAFF.

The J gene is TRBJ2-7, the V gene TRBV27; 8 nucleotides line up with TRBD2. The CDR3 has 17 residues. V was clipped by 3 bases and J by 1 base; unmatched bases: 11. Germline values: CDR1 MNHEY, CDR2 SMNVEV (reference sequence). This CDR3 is CASSFSAGERYSYEQYF. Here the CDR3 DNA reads TGTGCCAGCAGTTTTTCAGCGGGAGAACGGTATTCCTACGAGCAGTACTTC.

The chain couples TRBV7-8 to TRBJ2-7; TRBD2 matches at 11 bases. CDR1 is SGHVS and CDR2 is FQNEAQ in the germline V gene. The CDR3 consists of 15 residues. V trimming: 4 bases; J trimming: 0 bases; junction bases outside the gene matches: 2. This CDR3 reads CASSSGLAASYEQYF. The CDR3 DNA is TGTGCCAGCAGCTCGGGACTAGCGGCCTCCTACGAGCAGTACTTC.

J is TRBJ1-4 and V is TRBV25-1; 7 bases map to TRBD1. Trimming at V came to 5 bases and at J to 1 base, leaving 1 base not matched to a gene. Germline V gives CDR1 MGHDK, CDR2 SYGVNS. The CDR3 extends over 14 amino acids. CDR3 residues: CASSYRGTNEKLFF. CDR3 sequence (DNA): TGTGCCAGCAGTTACAGGGGAACTAATGAAAAACTGTTTTTT.

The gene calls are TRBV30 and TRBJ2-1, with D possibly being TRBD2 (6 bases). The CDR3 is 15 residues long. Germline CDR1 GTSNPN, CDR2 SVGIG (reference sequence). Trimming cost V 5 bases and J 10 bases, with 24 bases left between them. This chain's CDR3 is CAWGEEDNAAGEQFF. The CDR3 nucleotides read TGTGCCTGGGGGGAGGAGGACAACGCCGCTGGCGAGCAGTTCTTC.

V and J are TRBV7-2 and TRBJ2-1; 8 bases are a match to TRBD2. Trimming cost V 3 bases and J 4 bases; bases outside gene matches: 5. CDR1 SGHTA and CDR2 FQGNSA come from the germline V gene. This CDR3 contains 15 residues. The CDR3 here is CASSFIAGGYNEQFF. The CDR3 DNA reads TGTGCCAGCAGCTTCATTGCGGGAGGATACAATGAGCAGTTCTTC.

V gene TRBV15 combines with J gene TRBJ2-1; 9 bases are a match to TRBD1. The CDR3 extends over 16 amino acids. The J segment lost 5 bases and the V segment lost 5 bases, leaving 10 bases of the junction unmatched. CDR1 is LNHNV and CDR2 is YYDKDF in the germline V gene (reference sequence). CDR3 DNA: TGTGCCACCAGCCCCAGTGCGGGACAGGGACACAATGAGCAGTTCTTC. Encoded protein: CATSPSAGQGHNEQFF.

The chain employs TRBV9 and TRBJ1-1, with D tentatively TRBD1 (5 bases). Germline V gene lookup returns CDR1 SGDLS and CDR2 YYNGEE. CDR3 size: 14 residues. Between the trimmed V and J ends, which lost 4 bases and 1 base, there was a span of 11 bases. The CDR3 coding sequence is TGTGCCAGCAGCTCGGGACGGGGGAACACTGAAGCTTTCTTT. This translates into CASSSGRGNTEAFF.

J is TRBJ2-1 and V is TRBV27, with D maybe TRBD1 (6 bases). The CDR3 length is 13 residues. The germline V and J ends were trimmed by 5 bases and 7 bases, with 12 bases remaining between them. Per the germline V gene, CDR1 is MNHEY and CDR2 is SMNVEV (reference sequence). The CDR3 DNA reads TGTGCCAGCAGTCCAGCAGGGGAGAATGAGCAGTTCTTC. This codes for CASSPAGENEQFF.

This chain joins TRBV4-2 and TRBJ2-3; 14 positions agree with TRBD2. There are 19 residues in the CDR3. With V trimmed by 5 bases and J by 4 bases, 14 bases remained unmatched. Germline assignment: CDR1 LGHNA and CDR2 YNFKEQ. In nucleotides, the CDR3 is TGTGCCAGCAGCGCCCGAACGGGACTAGCGGGAGCCTCCCCAGATACGCAGTATTTT. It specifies CASSARTGLAGASPDTQYF.

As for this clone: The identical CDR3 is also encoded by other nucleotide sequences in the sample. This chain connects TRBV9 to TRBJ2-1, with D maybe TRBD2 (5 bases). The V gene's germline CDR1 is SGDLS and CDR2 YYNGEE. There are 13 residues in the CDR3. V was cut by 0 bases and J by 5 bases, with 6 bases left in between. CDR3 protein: CASSVDGDNEQFF. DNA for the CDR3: TGTGCCAGCAGCGTAGACGGGGACAATGAGCAGTTCTTC. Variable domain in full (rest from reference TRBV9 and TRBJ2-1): DSGVTQTPKHLITATGQRVTLRCSPRSGDLSVYWYQQSLDQGLQFLIQYYNGEERAKGNILERFSAQQFPDLHSELNLSSLELGDSALYFCASSVDGDNEQFFGPGTRLTVL.

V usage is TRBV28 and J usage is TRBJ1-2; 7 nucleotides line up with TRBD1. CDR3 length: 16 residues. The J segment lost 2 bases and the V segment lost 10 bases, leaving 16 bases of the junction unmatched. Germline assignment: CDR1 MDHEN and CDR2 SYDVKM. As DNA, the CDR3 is TGTGCCACCGAGACGATTAGGGACAGAAAAAACTATGGCTACACCTTC. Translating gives CATETIRDRKNYGYTF.

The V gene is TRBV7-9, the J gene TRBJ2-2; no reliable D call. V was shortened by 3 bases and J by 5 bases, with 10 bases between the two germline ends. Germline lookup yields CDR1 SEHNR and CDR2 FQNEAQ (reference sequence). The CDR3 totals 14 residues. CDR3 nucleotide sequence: TGTGCCAGCAGCTTGCCGGGTTCGACCGGGGAGCTGTTTTTT. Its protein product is CASSLPGSTGELFF.

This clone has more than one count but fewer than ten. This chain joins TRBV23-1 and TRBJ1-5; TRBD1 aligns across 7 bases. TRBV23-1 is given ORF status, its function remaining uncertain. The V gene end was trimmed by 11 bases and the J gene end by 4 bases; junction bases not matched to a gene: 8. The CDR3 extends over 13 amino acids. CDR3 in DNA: TGCGCCCCGACAGGGCCCCGTAATCAGCCCCAGCATTTT. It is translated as CAPTGPRNQPQHF.

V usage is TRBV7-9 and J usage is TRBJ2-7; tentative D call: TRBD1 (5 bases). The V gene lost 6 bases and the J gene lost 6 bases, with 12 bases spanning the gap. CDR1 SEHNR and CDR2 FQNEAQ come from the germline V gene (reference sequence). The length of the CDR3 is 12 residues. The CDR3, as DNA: TGTGCCAGCAGAAGGGGCCACGGCGAGCAGTACTTC. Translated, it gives CASRRGHGEQYF.

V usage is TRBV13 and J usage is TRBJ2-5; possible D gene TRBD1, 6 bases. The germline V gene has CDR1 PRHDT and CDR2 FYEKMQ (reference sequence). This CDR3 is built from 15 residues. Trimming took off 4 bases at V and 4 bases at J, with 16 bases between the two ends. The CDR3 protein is CASSSHREGGETQYF. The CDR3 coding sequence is TGTGCCAGCAGCTCCCACAGGGAAGGGGGAGAGACCCAGTACTTC.

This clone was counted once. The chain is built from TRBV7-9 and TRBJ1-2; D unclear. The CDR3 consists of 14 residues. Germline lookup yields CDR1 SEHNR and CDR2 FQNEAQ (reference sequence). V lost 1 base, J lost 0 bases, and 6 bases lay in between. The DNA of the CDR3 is TGTGCCAGCAGCTTAGTAGGAGCTAACTATGGCTACACCTTC. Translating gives CASSLVGANYGYTF.

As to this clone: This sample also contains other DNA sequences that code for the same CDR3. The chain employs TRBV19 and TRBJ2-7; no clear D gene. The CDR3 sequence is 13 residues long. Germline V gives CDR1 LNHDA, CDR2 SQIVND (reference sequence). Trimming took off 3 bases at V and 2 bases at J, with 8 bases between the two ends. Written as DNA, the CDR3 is TGTGCCAGTAGTATTGGCTACCCCTACGAGCAGTACTTC. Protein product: CASSIGYPYEQYF.

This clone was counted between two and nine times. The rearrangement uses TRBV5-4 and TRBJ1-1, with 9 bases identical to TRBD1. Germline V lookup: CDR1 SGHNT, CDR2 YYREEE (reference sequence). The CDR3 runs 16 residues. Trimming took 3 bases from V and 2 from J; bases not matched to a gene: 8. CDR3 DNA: TGTGCCAGCAGCTCCCCCCCGGGACAGGGAAACACTGAAGCTTTCTTT. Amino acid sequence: CASSSPPGQGNTEAFF.

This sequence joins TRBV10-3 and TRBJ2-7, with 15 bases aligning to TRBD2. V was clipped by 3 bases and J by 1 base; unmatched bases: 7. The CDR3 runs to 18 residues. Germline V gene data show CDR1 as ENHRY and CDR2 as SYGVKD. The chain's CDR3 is CAISDRGLAGGKSYEQYF. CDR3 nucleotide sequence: TGTGCCATCAGTGATCGAGGACTAGCGGGAGGGAAATCCTACGAGCAGTACTTC.

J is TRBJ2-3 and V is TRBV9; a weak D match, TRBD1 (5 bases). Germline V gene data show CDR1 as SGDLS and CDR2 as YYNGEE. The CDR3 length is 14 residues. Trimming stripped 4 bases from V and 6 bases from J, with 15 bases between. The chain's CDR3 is CASSPILGADTQYF. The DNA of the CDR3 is TGTGCCAGCAGCCCTATCCTAGGGGCCGATACGCAGTATTTT. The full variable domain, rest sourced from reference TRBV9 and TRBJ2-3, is DSGVTQTPKHLITATGQRVTLRCSPRSGDLSVYWYQQSLDQGLQFLIQYYNGEERAKGNILERFSAQQFPDLHSELNLSSLELGDSALYFCASSPILGADTQYFGPGTRLTVL.

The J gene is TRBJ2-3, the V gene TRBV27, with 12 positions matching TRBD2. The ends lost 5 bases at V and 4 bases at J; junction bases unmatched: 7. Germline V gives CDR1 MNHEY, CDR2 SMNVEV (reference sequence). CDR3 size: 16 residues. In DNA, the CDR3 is TGTGCCAGCAGTGCGTTACTAGCGGGAGGAGCAGATACGCAGTATTTT. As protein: CASSALLAGGADTQYF.

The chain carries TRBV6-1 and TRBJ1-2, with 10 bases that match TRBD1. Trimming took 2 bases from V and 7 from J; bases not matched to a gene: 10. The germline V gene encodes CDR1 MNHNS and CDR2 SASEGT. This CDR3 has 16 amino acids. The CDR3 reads CASSEPLRDRGSGYTF. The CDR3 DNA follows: TGTGCCAGCAGTGAACCCCTCCGGGACAGGGGTAGTGGCTACACCTTC.

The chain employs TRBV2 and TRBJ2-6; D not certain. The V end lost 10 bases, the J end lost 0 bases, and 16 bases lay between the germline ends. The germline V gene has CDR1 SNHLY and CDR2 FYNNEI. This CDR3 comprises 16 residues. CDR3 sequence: CATSPDRSSGANVLTF. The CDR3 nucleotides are TGTGCCACCTCCCCAGATAGGAGCTCTGGGGCCAACGTCCTGACTTTC.

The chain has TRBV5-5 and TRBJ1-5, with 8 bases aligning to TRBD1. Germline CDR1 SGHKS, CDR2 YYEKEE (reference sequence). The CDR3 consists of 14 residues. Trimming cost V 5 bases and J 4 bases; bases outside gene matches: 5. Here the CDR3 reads CASRLDRGNQPQHF. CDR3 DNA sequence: TGTGCCAGCAGGCTCGACAGGGGAAATCAGCCCCAGCATTTT.

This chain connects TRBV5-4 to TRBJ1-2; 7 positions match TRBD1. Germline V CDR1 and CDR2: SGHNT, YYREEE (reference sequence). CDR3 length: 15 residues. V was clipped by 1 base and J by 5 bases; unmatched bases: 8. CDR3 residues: CASSLQYDRVYGYTF. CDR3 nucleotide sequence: TGTGCCAGCAGCTTGCAATATGACAGGGTATATGGCTACACCTTC.